These T cell receptor beta chains were read from a single sample in a study of blood T cell repertoires in COVID-19. Profiling relied on immunoSEQ multiplex PCR, and the TCRdb table lists in-frame clones only, not all of them. The table has roughly 270,000 clones, around 85% seen once; the top ten hold around 2.5%. The material sequenced was PBMCs or T cells enriched from blood (not recorded which). These receptors originate from a woman aged 45-65 years who had recovered from COVID-19. The CDR3 runs from the conserved cysteine through the conserved F or W. D genes are given only for firm matches. The size of a clone is reported for some rows only, either as once, few or many, or as a class for expanded clones.

V	J	size	D	length	DNA	CDR3
TRBV4-3	TRBJ1-1	.	.	15	TGCGCCAGCAGCCAAGTCGCCAGGAAAAACACTGAAGCTTTCTTT	CASSQVARKNTEAFF
TRBV27	TRBJ1-6	.	.	14	TGTGCCAGCAGCCAACACAGGGAAAATTCACCCCTCCACTTT	CASSQHRENSPLHF
TRBV18	TRBJ1-1	.	.	15	TGTGCCAGCTCACCACCCTATCAGGGGAGCACTGAAGCTTTCTTT	CASSPPYQGSTEAFF
TRBV19	TRBJ1-2	.	TRBD1	16	TGTGCCAGTACCCGAGACAGGGGGACTGGATACTATGGCTACACCTTC	CASTRDRGTGYYGYTF
TRBV7-9	TRBJ2-5	.	TRBD2	16	TGTGCCAGCAGTCCTCGGGTAGCGGGGTCACAAGAGACCCAGTACTTC	CASSPRVAGSQETQYF
TRBV5-1	TRBJ1-2	.	.	15	TGCGCCAGCAGCTTGGCGACAGTAGAGAACTATGGCTACACCTTC	CASSLATVENYGYTF
TRBV25-1	TRBJ1-1	.	.	12	TGTGCCAGCAGTGAAGGGGGGACTGAAGCTTTCTTT	CASSEGGTEAFF
TRBV3-1/TRBV3-2	TRBJ2-7	.	TRBD1	15	TGTGCCAGCAGCCAAGTTGAGGACAGGGGCTACGAGCAGTACTTC	CASSQVEDRGYEQYF
TRBV7-2	TRBJ2-7	.	TRBD2	15	TGTGCCAGCAGCGTTACTAGCGGGAGGGCCTACGAGCAGTACTTC	CASSVTSGRAYEQYF
TRBV28	TRBJ1-1	.	.	14	TGTGCCACCAGTAGCCACAGCAGCTACACTGAAGCTTTCTTT	CATSSHSSYTEAFF
TRBV6-2/TRBV6-3	TRBJ2-1	.	TRBD2	15	TGTGCCAGCAGTTACTCGGGGGGAGGGTACAATGAGCAGTTCTTC	CASSYSGGGYNEQFF
TRBV19	TRBJ1-3	.	TRBD1	14	TGTGCCAGTACCACGGACAGGGCGGGAAACACCATATATTTT	CASTTDRAGNTIYF
TRBV19	TRBJ2-7	many	.	11	TGTGCCAGTAGTATATCGGGGGAGCAGTACTTC	CASSISGEQYF
TRBV7-8	TRBJ1-5	.	TRBD1	15	TGTGCCAGCAGCCGAATGACAGGGAGCAATCAGCCCCAGCATTTT	CASSRMTGSNQPQHF
TRBV18	TRBJ1-4	few	.	20	TGTGCCAGCTCACTACCACACCCGACAGTTACGGTCGTACCTAATGAAAAACTGTTTTTT	CASSLPHPTVTVVPNEKLFF
TRBV19	TRBJ2-2	.	TRBD2	15	TGTGCCAGTACCAATCTAGCGGGGGCCACCGGGGAGCTGTTTTTT	CASTNLAGATGELFF
TRBV19	TRBJ2-1	.	TRBD2	16	TGTGCCAGCGGGGTCTCCAGCGGGGGGCTCTACAATGAGCAGTTCTTC	CASGVSSGGLYNEQFF
TRBV3-1/TRBV3-2	TRBJ1-1	.	TRBD1	12	TGTGCCAGCAGCCAGACAGGGTATGAAGCTTTCTTT	CASSQTGYEAFF
TRBV5-1	TRBJ2-3	.	TRBD2	16	TGCGCCAGCAGCGCGGGACTAGCGGGGGACACAGATACGCAGTATTTT	CASSAGLAGDTDTQYF
TRBV18	TRBJ2-7	.	.	13	TGTGCCAGCTCACCACCGGGCGCTTACGAGCAGTACTTC	CASSPPGAYEQYF
TRBV19	TRBJ1-2	.	TRBD1	14	TGTGCCAGTAGTATAATGACAGGGCCGGATGGCTACACCTTC	CASSIMTGPDGYTF
TRBV7-9	TRBJ1-4	.	TRBD1	16	TGTGCCAGCACCTATTCAGGGGGACCCAGAGGGGAAAAACTGTTTTTT	CASTYSGGPRGEKLFF
TRBV5-6	TRBJ2-5	.	.	13	TGTGCCAGCAGCTTGTTCGGGGAGGAGACCCAGTACTTC	CASSLFGEETQYF
TRBV19	TRBJ1-5	.	TRBD1	12	TGTGCCAGCAGGGGGCCCGTCCAGCCCCAGCATTTT	CASRGPVQPQHF
TRBV21-1	TRBJ2-1	.	.	16	TGTGCCAGCAGCAAAGGCCTAGTCGACTCCTACAATGAGCAGTTCTTC	CASSKGLVDSYNEQFF
TRBV24-1	TRBJ1-2	.	.	12	TGTGCCACCAGTGATTTGCAGTCTGGCTACACCTTC	CATSDLQSGYTF
TRBV7-2	TRBJ2-7	.	.	12	TGTGCCAGTGAGGGAGAGAGCTACGAGCAGTACTTC	CASEGESYEQYF
TRBV3-1/TRBV3-2	TRBJ2-1	.	.	15	TGTGCCAGCAGCCAAGATTACAATTCCTACAATGAGCAGTTCTTC	CASSQDYNSYNEQFF
TRBV20-1	TRBJ2-5	.	TRBD1	10	TGCAGTGCTAGGGACAGGGTCCAGTACTTC	CSARDRVQYF
TRBV5-1	TRBJ1-4	.	TRBD1	14	TGCGCCAGCAGCTTGAGGCAGGGGGGTGAAAAACTGTTTTTT	CASSLRQGGEKLFF